This TCR beta chain is drawn from a study of blood T cell repertoires in COVID-19. At the level of the study: COVID-19 samples from acute and convalescent phases originated in the United States, Italy and Spain. Sources were T cells, B-cell-depleted T cells, or PBMCs; the material itself was cDNA or gDNA.

V trimming: 6 bases; J trimming: 2 bases; junction bases outside the gene matches: 6. This CDR3 has 14 amino acids. Germline CDR1 and CDR2: MDHEN and SYDVKM. As originally analysed: Estimates of nucleated cell counts were drawn from the amplification of reference gene primers. Only in-frame clones appear in the TCRdb table, and some are missing; sequencing was by immunoSEQ multiplex PCR. V and J calls and clone size are given by that table; D and trimming were obtained from the DNA. The table has around 220,000 clones, roughly 80% seen once; the top ten hold about 5%. This sequence originates from a human donor in a cohort sampled during active COVID-19. V gene TRBV28 combines with J gene TRBJ2-5, with 7 bases that match TRBD1. The source material was peripheral blood. CDR3 sequence reads: CASSVRDSQETQYF. The CDR3 coding sequence is TGTGCCAGCAGCGTTAGGGACAGTCAAGAGACCCAGTACTTC.